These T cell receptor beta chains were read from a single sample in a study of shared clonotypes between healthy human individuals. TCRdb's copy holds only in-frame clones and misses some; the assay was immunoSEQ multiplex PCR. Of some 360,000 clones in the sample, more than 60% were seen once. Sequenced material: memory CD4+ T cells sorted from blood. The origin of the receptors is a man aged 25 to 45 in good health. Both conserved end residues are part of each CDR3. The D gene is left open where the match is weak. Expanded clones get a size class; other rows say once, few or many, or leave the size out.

TGTGCCATCAGCACGACAGGGAACTATGGCTACACCTTC	CAISTTGNYGYTF	TRBD1	NA	TRBJ1-2	TRBV10-3
TGCGCCAGCAGCTTGGCCCGGACCACGAACAATGAGCAGTTCTTC	CASSLARTTNNEQFF	NA	NA	TRBJ2-1	TRBV5-1
TGCGCCAGCAGCTTGGCTACAGGGGGAGCTTTCTTT	CASSLATGGAFF	TRBD1	few	TRBJ1-1	TRBV5-1
TGTGCCAGCAGCGGGTTCCACTATGGCTACACCTTC	CASSGFHYGYTF	NA	NA	TRBJ1-2	TRBV2
TGTGCCAGCAGCTTAGGAGTGTGGGGTCGGGGGCAAGAGACCCAGTACTTC	CASSLGVWGRGQETQYF	NA	once	TRBJ2-5	TRBV7-6
TGTGCCAGCAGCCTACAGGGGGGAACCTACAATGAGCAGTTCTTC	CASSLQGGTYNEQFF	TRBD1	NA	TRBJ2-1	TRBV7-3
TGTGCCATCAGGTCTGGGACGCCGATGAACACCGGGGAGCTGTTTTTT	CAIRSGTPMNTGELFF	NA	NA	TRBJ2-2	TRBV10-3
TGTGCCAGCAGCCGAGGACAGGGAGACGTCAATGAGCAGTTCTTC	CASSRGQGDVNEQFF	TRBD1	once	TRBJ2-1	TRBV7-4
TGTGCCAGCAGCTGGGGCCCAGCGGGAGTGAAAGATACGCAGTATTTT	CASSWGPAGVKDTQYF	TRBD2	few	TRBJ2-3	TRBV11-2
TGTGCCAGCAGCGCAGCCGTGGCGGGGTCCTACGAGCAGTACTTC	CASSAAVAGSYEQYF	NA	NA	TRBJ2-7	TRBV9
TGCGCCAGCAGCCCTCGGACAGGGGGCGCGGAGACCCAGTACTTC	CASSPRTGGAETQYF	TRBD1	once	TRBJ2-5	TRBV4-3
TGTGCCTGGCACCCAGCAGGGATTAGCAATCAGCCCCAGCATTTT	CAWHPAGISNQPQHF	NA	NA	TRBJ1-5	TRBV30
TGCGCCAGCAGACCAGGACTAGACTCCTACAATGAGCAGTTCTTC	CASRPGLDSYNEQFF	TRBD2	NA	TRBJ2-1	TRBV5-1